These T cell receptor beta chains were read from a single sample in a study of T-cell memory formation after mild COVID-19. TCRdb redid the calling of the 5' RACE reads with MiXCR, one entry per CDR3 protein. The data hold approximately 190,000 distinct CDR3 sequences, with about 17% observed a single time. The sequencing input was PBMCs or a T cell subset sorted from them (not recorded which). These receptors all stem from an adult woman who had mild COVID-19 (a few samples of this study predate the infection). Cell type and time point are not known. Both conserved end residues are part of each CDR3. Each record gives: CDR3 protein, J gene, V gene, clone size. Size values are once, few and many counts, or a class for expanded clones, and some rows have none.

cdr3_aa: CASSVVSGRYQFF; j_call: TRBJ2-1; v_call: TRBV11-1; clone_size: .
cdr3_aa: CASSLRVTTTDTQYF; j_call: TRBJ2-3; v_call: TRBV7-6; clone_size: .
cdr3_aa: CASSPGDSNNEQFF; j_call: TRBJ2-1; v_call: TRBV5-6; clone_size: .
cdr3_aa: CATSGTASNQPQHF; j_call: TRBJ1-5; v_call: TRBV10-3; clone_size: .
cdr3_aa: CAWSDGYYGYTF; j_call: TRBJ1-2; v_call: TRBV30; clone_size: few
cdr3_aa: CASSFESSNEQFF; j_call: TRBJ2-1; v_call: TRBV7-2; clone_size: few
cdr3_aa: CASSILFGGMNTEAFF; j_call: TRBJ1-1; v_call: TRBV19; clone_size: .
cdr3_aa: CASRDRYEQYF; j_call: TRBJ2-7; v_call: TRBV6-2/TRBV6-3; clone_size: .
cdr3_aa: CASSEAGQGWGYGYTF; j_call: TRBJ1-2; v_call: TRBV6-1; clone_size: few
cdr3_aa: CSARIRDGLSSGYTF; j_call: TRBJ1-2; v_call: TRBV20-1; clone_size: .
cdr3_aa: CASTQGLNYGYTF; j_call: TRBJ1-2; v_call: TRBV5-1; clone_size: .
cdr3_aa: CASSPGQGERSPLHF; j_call: TRBJ1-6; v_call: TRBV5-1; clone_size: few
cdr3_aa: CASSPDPSRDTQYF; j_call: TRBJ2-3; v_call: TRBV3-1; clone_size: .
cdr3_aa: CASSPPDRGTFSGNTIYF; j_call: TRBJ1-3; v_call: TRBV18; clone_size: .
cdr3_aa: CASSPQGTMQPQHF; j_call: TRBJ1-5; v_call: TRBV18; clone_size: many
cdr3_aa: CSVEGQGGSYTF; j_call: TRBJ1-2; v_call: TRBV29-1; clone_size: few
cdr3_aa: CASSLSSGRIPNEQFF; j_call: TRBJ2-1; v_call: TRBV7-2; clone_size: many
cdr3_aa: CASTQGDRGQLNTEAFF; j_call: TRBJ1-1; v_call: TRBV5-4; clone_size: .
cdr3_aa: CATAGQGPNEQFF; j_call: TRBJ2-1; v_call: TRBV24-1; clone_size: .
cdr3_aa: CASSGLVQNIQYF; j_call: TRBJ2-4; v_call: TRBV2; clone_size: few
cdr3_aa: CASSFGDRGTDTQYF; j_call: TRBJ2-3; v_call: TRBV5-1; clone_size: .
cdr3_aa: CASSLLSSDGQGSYNEQFF; j_call: TRBJ2-1; v_call: TRBV5-1; clone_size: .
cdr3_aa: CASSLVGQDSGNTIYF; j_call: TRBJ1-3; v_call: TRBV5-1; clone_size: few
cdr3_aa: CASSQGPASEAFF; j_call: TRBJ1-1; v_call: TRBV3-1; clone_size: .
cdr3_aa: CASSPAGYSGNTIYF; j_call: TRBJ1-3; v_call: TRBV7-3; clone_size: .
cdr3_aa: CASSHHLRDRPKSSRGTEAFF; j_call: TRBJ1-1; v_call: TRBV7-2; clone_size: few
cdr3_aa: CASRQGQSIDTQYF; j_call: TRBJ2-3; v_call: TRBV7-2; clone_size: .
cdr3_aa: CASRGTSSETQYF; j_call: TRBJ2-5; v_call: TRBV7-8; clone_size: few
cdr3_aa: CASSWGPQPQHF; j_call: TRBJ1-5; v_call: TRBV7-9; clone_size: few
cdr3_aa: CASSPMLGYEQYF; j_call: TRBJ2-7; v_call: TRBV3-1; clone_size: .
cdr3_aa: CASSDRINTDTQYF; j_call: TRBJ2-3; v_call: TRBV25-1; clone_size: .
cdr3_aa: CASSLAGTARSGANVLTF; j_call: TRBJ2-6; v_call: TRBV5-1; clone_size: few
cdr3_aa: CSAPPAASGGAFEETQYF; j_call: TRBJ2-5; v_call: TRBV20-1; clone_size: .
cdr3_aa: CASSLRVSGTYNEQFF; j_call: TRBJ2-1; v_call: TRBV5-1; clone_size: medium-sized
cdr3_aa: CASSRRGNYEQYF; j_call: TRBJ2-7; v_call: TRBV3-1; clone_size: few
cdr3_aa: CASSYSTGLGGYTF; j_call: TRBJ1-2; v_call: TRBV6-5; clone_size: few
cdr3_aa: CASSPPGVSSYNEQFF; j_call: TRBJ2-1; v_call: TRBV7-2; clone_size: few
cdr3_aa: CSAVINRRPEAFF; j_call: TRBJ1-1; v_call: TRBV20-1; clone_size: many
cdr3_aa: CASSPSGAGASYNEQFF; j_call: TRBJ2-1; v_call: TRBV7-3; clone_size: .
cdr3_aa: CASSLVGSGVSYNEQFF; j_call: TRBJ2-1; v_call: TRBV7-3; clone_size: .
cdr3_aa: CASSYSSSGWGNEQFF; j_call: TRBJ2-1; v_call: TRBV6-6; clone_size: .
cdr3_aa: CASSAGTGRGYTF; j_call: TRBJ1-2; v_call: TRBV6-6; clone_size: .
cdr3_aa: CASSSRLSKAGANVLTF; j_call: TRBJ2-6; v_call: TRBV7-2; clone_size: few
cdr3_aa: CASSLEFSYEQYF; j_call: TRBJ2-7; v_call: TRBV12-3/TRBV12-4; clone_size: few
cdr3_aa: CASSEGTYGYTF; j_call: TRBJ1-2; v_call: TRBV25-1; clone_size: few
cdr3_aa: CASSPQRGSTDTQYF; j_call: TRBJ2-3; v_call: TRBV7-7; clone_size: .
cdr3_aa: CASSEDQGPNTF; j_call: TRBJ1-2; v_call: TRBV2; clone_size: .
cdr3_aa: CASSQDPQGYNSPLHF; j_call: TRBJ1-6; v_call: TRBV4-2; clone_size: .
cdr3_aa: CASSPARRLLGNEQFF; j_call: TRBJ2-1; v_call: TRBV18; clone_size: few
cdr3_aa: CASSQAGGRSYGYTF; j_call: TRBJ1-2; v_call: TRBV4-1; clone_size: .
cdr3_aa: CASSLRTGDNYGYTF; j_call: TRBJ1-2; v_call: TRBV5-1; clone_size: .
cdr3_aa: CATSDFGGYTF; j_call: TRBJ1-2; v_call: TRBV24-1; clone_size: few
cdr3_aa: CASRQGHTDTQYF; j_call: TRBJ2-3; v_call: TRBV7-3; clone_size: few
cdr3_aa: CASSPTGGETQYF; j_call: TRBJ2-5; v_call: TRBV12-3/TRBV12-4; clone_size: .